Listed below are T cell receptor beta chains from one sample, sequenced in a study of metastatic and nonmetastatic thyroid tumors. With MiXCR, TCRdb reprocessed the PCR reads. The data hold approximately 32,000 clones, with 33% observed a single time. The source material was tumor tissue. The receptor set was obtained from a female donor with papillary thyroid cancer or a benign thyroid nodule (not recorded which). Some clones in this sample may be carry-over from other donors' samples. Each CDR3 is given with its conserved first and last residue. D genes are given only for firm matches. Size is omitted from some rows. Given values are once, few, many or a class for expanded clones.

TRBJ2-7 few TRBV6-1 TRBD1 TGTGCCAGCAGTGTGGACAGGGGCTTCTCCTACGAGCAGTACTTC CASSVDRGFSYEQYF
TRBJ1-2 - TRBV12-3/TRBV12-4 - TGTGCCAGCAGTTTCGGCAGGGCTGGCTACACCTTC CASSFGRAGYTF
TRBJ1-6 - TRBV6-1 - TGTGCCAGCAGTGAATCCCTAGGGAGTTCACCCCTCCACTTT CASSESLGSSPLHF
TRBJ1-2 - TRBV12-3/TRBV12-4 - TGTGCCAGCAGCAGGACGCTCGGGGATGGCTACACCTTC CASSRTLGDGYTF
TRBJ1-5 - TRBV4-1 - TGCGCCAGCAGCCAACCGTGGGGGGCAGGCAATCAGCCCCAGCATTTT CASSQPWGAGNQPQHF
TRBJ2-7 few TRBV27 - TGTGCCAGCAGTTTATCGGGGGGGGGCCTCAACGAGCAGTACTTC CASSLSGGGLNEQYF
TRBJ2-7 many TRBV27 TRBD2 TGTGCCAGCAGTTACGGGACTAGCGGTTACGAGCAGTACTTC CASSYGTSGYEQYF
TRBJ1-2 few TRBV24-1 - TGTGCCACCAGTGAGCACAAAACAGGGAACTATGGCTACACCTTC CATSEHKTGNYGYTF
TRBJ2-6 - TRBV6-1 - TGTGCCAGCAGTCCCTGTGGGGCTTCCGGGGCCAACGTCCTGACTTTC CASSPCGASGANVLTF
TRBJ2-7 few TRBV2 - TGTGCCAGCAGTGCCGACACGATTTACGAGCAGTACTTC CASSADTIYEQYF
TRBJ2-3 - TRBV6-4 - TGTGCCAGCAGTGACTCTGAGGAGGCAGATACGCAGTATTTT CASSDSEEADTQYF
TRBJ1-2 - TRBV4-1 TRBD1 TGCGCCAGCAGCCAAACCGGGACAGATAGCCTCTTGTATGGCTACACCTTC CASSQTGTDSLLYGYTF
TRBJ2-1 - TRBV11-3 TRBD2 TGTGCCAGCAACCAGGGACTAAGAGACAATGAGCAGTTCTTC CASNQGLRDNEQFF
TRBJ2-2 - TRBV24-1 TRBD2 TGTGCCACCAGTGCCGGGAGGGACCACACCGGGGAGCTGTTTTTT CATSAGRDHTGELFF
TRBJ2-1 few TRBV6-5 - TGTGCCAGCAGTTCCTTCGCCGGGAGCGCCAGGTACAATGAGCAGTTCTTC CASSSFAGSARYNEQFF